The 27 T cell receptor beta chains given below trace back to one sample, sequenced in a study of blood T cell repertoires in COVID-19. TCRdb keeps only in-frame clones here, not all; method: immunoSEQ multiplex PCR. Among fewer than 250,000 clones listed, around 90% were seen once. Sequenced material: PBMCs or T cells enriched from blood (not recorded which). The receptors originated from a man under 40 in a cohort exposed to, infected with or recovered from COVID-19 (not recorded which).

CDR3 loop: CASSVDKMGGSTGELFF. CDR3 coding DNA: TGTGCCAGCAGCGTAGATAAAATGGGGGGGTCCACCGGGGAGCTGTTTTTT. The chain joins TRBV9 to TRBJ2-2, with 7 positions matching TRBD2. The CDR3 totals 17 residues. The trim removed 0 bases at V and 4 bases at J, leaving 9 bases unmatched. Germline assignment: CDR1 SGDLS and CDR2 YYNGEE.

The chain carries TRBV5-1 and TRBJ2-1; maybe TRBD2 (6 bases). Trimming stripped 3 bases from V and 9 bases from J, with 19 bases between. This CDR3 region has 15 residues. Germline V lookup: CDR1 SGHRS, CDR2 YFSETQ. The CDR3 DNA reads as TGCGCCAGCAGCTGGGGGGACTCGGTAACGGTTGAGCAGTTCTTC. Its protein is CASSWGDSVTVEQFF.

In regard to this clone: The junction differs from germline at one of its ends, possibly a read error. This chain links TRBV7-7 with TRBJ2-3; D unclear. The CDR3 covers 13 residues. Germline lookup yields CDR1 SSHAT and CDR2 FNYEAQ (reference sequence). As DNA, the CDR3 is TGTGCTAGCAGCTACGAGGGCACAGATACGCAGTATTTT. Amino acids: CASSYEGTDTQYF.

This chain links TRBV4-1 with TRBJ1-1, with 7 bases aligning to TRBD1. CDR1 is MGHRA, CDR2 YSYEKL, per germline. The CDR3 contains 15 residues. V was pared by 5 bases and J by 1 base, with 7 bases of the junction left unmatched. This CDR3 is CASSIKGGRNTEAFF. The DNA of the CDR3 is TGCGCCAGCAGCATAAAAGGGGGCAGGAACACTGAAGCTTTCTTT.

The rearrangement joins TRBV5-1 to TRBJ1-3; D not resolved. The germline gives CDR1 SGHRS, CDR2 YFSETQ. V lost 0 bases and J lost 3, with 13 bases in between. The CDR3 is 16 amino acids. This chain's CDR3 is CASSLVGGRFGNTIYF. CDR3 nucleotides: TGCGCCAGCAGCTTGGTCGGCGGCCGGTTTGGAAACACCATATATTTT.

The chain is built from TRBV6-5 and TRBJ1-5, with D unresolved. The CDR3 sequence is 13 residues long. Trimming stripped 6 bases from V and 0 bases from J, with 6 bases between. The V gene's germline CDR1 is MNHEY and CDR2 SVGAGI. The CDR3 sequence is CASSGLSNQPQHF. Written as DNA, the CDR3 is TGTGCCAGCAGCGGTCTTAGCAATCAGCCCCAGCATTTT.

The CDR3 region has the DNA TGTGCCAGCTCACCTCAAGGGGACATTCAGTACTTC. Translated, it gives CASSPQGDIQYF. The chain couples TRBV18 to TRBJ2-4; tentative D call: TRBD1 (5 bases). This CDR3 is 12 amino acids long. The V and J ends lost 3 bases and 8 bases respectively, with 8 bases between them. The germline V gene encodes CDR1 KGHSH and CDR2 LQKENI.

The V gene is TRBV25-1, the J gene TRBJ1-5, with TRBD1 identical over 9 bases. There are 14 residues in the CDR3. Germline V gene lookup returns CDR1 MGHDK and CDR2 SYGVNS. The V and J ends lost 4 bases and 4 bases, in that order; junction bases with no gene match: 2. The CDR3 DNA reads as TGTGCCAGCAGTGCCGGGACAGGGAATCAGCCCCAGCATTTT. Translated: CASSAGTGNQPQHF.

This clone has ten or more counts. V gene TRBV6-1 combines with J gene TRBJ2-1, with TRBD1 matching 9 bases. This CDR3 comprises 15 residues. With 2 bases clipped from V and 3 bases from J, the junction kept 2 bases outside the gene matches. In germline, CDR1 is MNHNS, CDR2 SASEGT. The chain's CDR3 is CASSETTGGYNEQFF. The CDR3 DNA reads TGTGCCAGCAGTGAAACGACAGGGGGCTACAATGAGCAGTTCTTC.

The chain is built from TRBV7-3 and TRBJ1-2; TRBD1 matches 12 bases. Germline V gene lookup returns CDR1 SGHTA and CDR2 FQGTGA. The CDR3 consists of 15 residues. V lost 5 bases to trimming and J lost 4 bases; unmatched junction nucleotides: 5. CDR3 in DNA: TGTGCCAGCAGCCCCTCGGGACAGGGGGCCTATGGCTACACCTTC. Protein sequence: CASSPSGQGAYGYTF. The whole variable domain, remainder taken from reference TRBV7-3 and TRBJ1-2, is GAGVSQTPSNKVTEKGKYVELRCDPISGHTALYWYRQSLGQGPEFLIYFQGTGAADDSGLPNDRFFAVRPEGSVSTLKIQRTERGDSAVYLCASSPSGQGAYGYTFGSGTRLTVV.

This clone was found once. CDR3 sequence: CASSSGINEKLFF. In DNA form, the CDR3 reads TGTGCCAGCAGCTCGGGTATCAATGAAAAACTGTTTTTT. The V call is TRBV7-9, the J call TRBJ1-4; the D is unclear. Trimming shortened V by 4 bases and J by 5 bases, and 8 bases separated the two germline ends. Germline V lookup: CDR1 SEHNR, CDR2 FQNEAQ (reference sequence). The CDR3 runs to 13 residues.

The gene calls are TRBV5-1 and TRBJ2-7, with 7 nucleotides matching TRBD1. Germline V gene sequence: CDR1 SGHRS, CDR2 YFSETQ. Germline trimming cut 4 bases from V and 6 bases from J; bases unmatched to any gene: 4. This CDR3 is 12 amino acids long. The CDR3 DNA follows: TGCGCCAGCAGCCAAGACAGGGCCGAGCAGTACTTC. Translation gives CASSQDRAEQYF.

The table lists this clone with a count of one. The CDR3 spells CSASETTQETQYF. The CDR3 nucleotides read TGCAGTGCTAGTGAGACAACCCAAGAGACCCAGTACTTC. This chain joins TRBV20-1 and TRBJ2-5; D remains unclear. The CDR3 totals 13 residues. V lost 3 bases, J lost 1 base, and 9 bases lay in between. Germline CDR1 DFQATT, CDR2 SNEGSKA (reference sequence).

The rearrangement uses TRBV11-2 and TRBJ2-7; D is ambiguous. Germline CDR1 reads SGHAT; CDR2 reads FQNNGV. The CDR3 has 13 amino acids. V was cut by 7 bases and J by 3 bases, with 13 bases left in between. As DNA, the CDR3 is TGTGCCAGCACCCGACATAACGGCTACGAGCAGTACTTC. Translation: CASTRHNGYEQYF.

The gene calls are TRBV11-3 and TRBJ1-1; weak D call: TRBD1 (6 bases). The germline CDR1 and CDR2 sequences are SGHNT and YENEEA. The V end lost 6 bases, the J end lost 4 bases, and 12 bases lay between the germline ends. The CDR3 extends over 13 amino acids. CDR3 coding DNA: TGTGCCAGCAGTCTACAGGGTTTCACTGAAGCTTTCTTT. Encoded protein: CASSLQGFTEAFF.

The chain combines TRBV5-6 with TRBJ1-5; D not certain. The CDR3 has 16 amino acids. CDR1 SGHDT and CDR2 YYEEEE come from the germline V gene. Trimming removed 2 bases at V and 1 base at J, with 13 bases between. In DNA, the CDR3 is TGTGCCAGCAGCTTCCGGACTTCTGACAGCAATCAGCCCCAGCATTTT. Translation gives CASSFRTSDSNQPQHF.

This chain connects TRBV9 to TRBJ2-7; no definite D call. Trimming removed 3 bases at V and 6 bases at J, with 10 bases between. Germline V gene sequence: CDR1 SGDLS, CDR2 YYNGEE. This CDR3 has 12 residues. The CDR3 region is CASSAVSGEQYF. Written as DNA, the CDR3 is TGTGCCAGCAGCGCCGTATCCGGCGAGCAGTACTTC.

J is TRBJ1-5 and V is TRBV19; TRBD1 might be the D (6 bases). The germline V and J ends were trimmed by 1 base and 5 bases, with 15 bases remaining between them. CDR1 and CDR2 (germline): LNHDA, SQIVND (reference sequence). The CDR3 totals 16 residues. CDR3 sequence reads: CASSIVEGQGHQPQHF. As DNA, the CDR3 is TGTGCCAGTAGTATAGTTGAGGGGCAGGGGCATCAGCCCCAGCATTTT.

This clone was recorded once. The CDR3 is CASSSPTNSPGGYEQYF. In DNA, the CDR3 is TGTGCCAGCAGCTCGCCTACCAACAGTCCAGGGGGATACGAGCAGTACTTC. V and J are TRBV5-4 and TRBJ2-7, with 7 bases fitting TRBD1. Germline V CDR1 and CDR2: SGHNT, YYREEE (reference sequence). V was pared by 3 bases and J by 4 bases, with 16 bases of the junction left unmatched. This CDR3 is built from 17 residues.

This clone was counted only a few times. The chain combines TRBV3-1 (or the pseudogene TRBV3-2) with TRBJ2-7; D not certain. CDR1 LGHDT and CDR2 YNNKEL come from the germline V gene (reference sequence). The CDR3 consists of 15 residues. V gave up 0 bases and J gave up 2 bases, with 11 bases separating them. The CDR3 nucleotides read TGTGCCAGCAGCCAAGAATCCCGGGTACCCTACGAGCAGTACTTC. It yields the protein CASSQESRVPYEQYF.

The CDR3 DNA follows: TGTGCCAGCAGCCCGGGACTAGCGGACACAGATACGCAGTATTTT. Its protein product is CASSPGLADTDTQYF. The rearrangement uses TRBV5-6 and TRBJ2-3, with 11 bases identical to TRBD2. V shed 4 bases, J shed 2 bases, and the junction held 3 bases outside the gene matches. There are 15 residues in the CDR3. Germline-derived CDR1 and CDR2 are SGHDT and YYEEEE.

The table lists this clone with a count of one. This chain links TRBV28 with TRBJ2-3; TRBD2 agrees at 8 bases. The V and J ends lost 7 bases and 1 base, in that order; junction bases with no gene match: 4. Germline V gives CDR1 MDHEN, CDR2 SYDVKM. The CDR3 length is 14 residues. DNA of the CDR3: TGTGCCAGCACGGGAGGGCCCCGCACAGATACGCAGTATTTT. Translating it yields CASTGGPRTDTQYF.

The V and J genes are TRBV7-9 and TRBJ1-4; D is uncertain. V dropped 6 bases and J dropped 2 bases, with 10 bases sitting between them. The CDR3 totals 14 residues. CDR1 and CDR2 from the germline V gene are SEHNR and FQNEAQ (reference sequence). CDR3 sequence: CASSEASTNEKLFF. The DNA of the CDR3 is TGTGCCAGCAGTGAGGCATCCACTAATGAAAAACTGTTTTTT. The whole variable domain, remainder taken from reference TRBV7-9 and TRBJ1-4, is DTGVSQNPRHKITKRGQNVTFRCDPISEHNRLYWYRQTLGQGPEFLTYFQNEAQLEKSRLLSDRFSAERPKGSFSTLEIQRTEQGDSAMYLCASSEASTNEKLFFGSGTQLSVL.

This clone was detected only a few times. This chain uses TRBV6-2 or TRBV6-3 with TRBJ1-6, with TRBD1 as a possible D gene (6 bases). CDR1 and CDR2 from the germline V gene are MNHEY and SVGEGT. V was cut by 5 bases and J by 9 bases, with 20 bases left in between. The CDR3 has 16 residues. Here the CDR3 reads CASSALDRLLVSPLHF. CDR3 bases: TGTGCCAGCAGTGCTCTCGACAGGCTTCTAGTTTCACCCCTCCACTTT.

V is TRBV4-1 and J is TRBJ2-7; maybe TRBD2 (6 bases). The CDR3 is 14 residues long. From germline, CDR1 is MGHRA and CDR2 YSYEKL. V was shortened by 6 bases and J by 1 base, with 13 bases between the two germline ends. The CDR3 DNA reads TGCGCCAGCAGTACGGCTAGCGCTTCCTACGAGCAGTACTTC. As protein: CASSTASASYEQYF.

V usage is TRBV19 and J usage is TRBJ1-1; 9 nucleotides line up with TRBD1. Trimming removed 8 bases from V and 4 bases from J; junction bases left unmatched: 14. CDR1 is LNHDA and CDR2 is SQIVND in the germline V gene (reference sequence). CDR3 length: 16 residues. CDR3 DNA: TGTGCCAGTGGACAGGGGTCAAGGGTTTCGGGCACTGAAGCTTTCTTT. Translating gives CASGQGSRVSGTEAFF.

The rearrangement joins TRBV28 to TRBJ1-2, with 10 bases identical to TRBD1. The CDR3 covers 15 residues. V gave up 7 bases and J gave up 2 bases; unmatched junction bases: 7. Germline V gives CDR1 MDHEN, CDR2 SYDVKM. CDR3 coding DNA: TGTGCCAGCACTCTAGGGGGACAGGGGAACTATGGCTACACCTTC. This codes for CASTLGGQGNYGYTF.